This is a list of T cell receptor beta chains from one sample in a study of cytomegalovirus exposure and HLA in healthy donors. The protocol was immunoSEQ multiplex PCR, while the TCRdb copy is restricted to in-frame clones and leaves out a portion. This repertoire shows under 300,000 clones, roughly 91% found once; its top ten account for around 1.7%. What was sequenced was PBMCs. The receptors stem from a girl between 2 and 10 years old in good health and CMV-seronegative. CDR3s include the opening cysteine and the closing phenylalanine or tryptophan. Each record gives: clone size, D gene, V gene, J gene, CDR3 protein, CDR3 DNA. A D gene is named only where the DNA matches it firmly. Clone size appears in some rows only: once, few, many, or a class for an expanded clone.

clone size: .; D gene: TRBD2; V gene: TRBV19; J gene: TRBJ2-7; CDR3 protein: CASTLGIAGPYEQYF; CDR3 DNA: TGTGCCAGTACTCTTGGGATAGCGGGTCCCTACGAGCAGTACTTC
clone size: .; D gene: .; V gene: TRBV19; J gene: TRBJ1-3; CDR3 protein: CAGASGNTIYF; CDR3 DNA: TGTGCCGGAGCGTCGGGAAACACCATATATTTT
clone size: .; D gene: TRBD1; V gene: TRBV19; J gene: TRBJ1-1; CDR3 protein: CATRTGGFEAFF; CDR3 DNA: TGTGCCACTCGGACAGGGGGATTTGAAGCTTTCTTT
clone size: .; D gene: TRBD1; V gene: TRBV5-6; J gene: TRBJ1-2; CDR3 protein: CASSDTGVGYGYTF; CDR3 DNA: TGTGCCAGCAGCGACACAGGGGTAGGTTATGGCTACACCTTC
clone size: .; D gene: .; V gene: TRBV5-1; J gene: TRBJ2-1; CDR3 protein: CASSLGLLSGGEQFF; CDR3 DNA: TGCGCCAGCAGCTTGGGACTTCTCTCTGGAGGGGAGCAGTTCTTC
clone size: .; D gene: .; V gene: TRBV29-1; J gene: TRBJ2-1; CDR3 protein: CSVGPEGYNEQFF; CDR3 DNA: TGCAGCGTCGGACCTGAGGGTTACAATGAGCAGTTCTTC
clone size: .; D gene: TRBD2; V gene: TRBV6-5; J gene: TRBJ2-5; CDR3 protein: CASRKGLAVETQYF; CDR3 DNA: TGTGCCAGCAGAAAGGGACTAGCGGTAGAGACCCAGTACTTC
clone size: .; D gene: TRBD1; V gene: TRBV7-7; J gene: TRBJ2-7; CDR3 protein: CASSIRQGGGEQYF; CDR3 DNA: TGTGCCAGCAGCATCCGACAGGGGGGTGGCGAGCAGTACTTC
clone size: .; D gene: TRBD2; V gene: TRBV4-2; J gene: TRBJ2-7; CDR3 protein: CASSQVSGTSGRAYEQYF; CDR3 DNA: TGTGCCAGCAGCCAAGTATCCGGGACTAGCGGGAGGGCCTACGAGCAGTACTTC
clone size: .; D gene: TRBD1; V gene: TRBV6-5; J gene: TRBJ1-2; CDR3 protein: CASRTGGADGYTF; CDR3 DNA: TGTGCCAGCAGAACAGGGGGCGCGGATGGCTACACCTTC
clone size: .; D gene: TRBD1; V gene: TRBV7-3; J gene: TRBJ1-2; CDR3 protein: CASSPGQGVGYGYTF; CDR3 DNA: TGTGCCAGCAGCCCTGGACAGGGGGTCGGCTATGGCTACACCTTC
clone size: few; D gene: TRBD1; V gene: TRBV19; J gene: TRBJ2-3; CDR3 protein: CASSLGQGGLDTQYF; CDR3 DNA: TGTGCCAGTAGTTTGGGACAGGGGGGTTTAGATACGCAGTATTTT
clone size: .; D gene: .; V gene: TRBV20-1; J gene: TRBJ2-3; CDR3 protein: CSAAATDTQYF; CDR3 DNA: TGCAGTGCGGCGGCCACAGATACGCAGTATTTT
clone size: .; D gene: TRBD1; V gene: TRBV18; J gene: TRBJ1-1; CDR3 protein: CASSTLTGEGTEAFF; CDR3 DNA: TGTGCCAGCTCAACGTTGACAGGGGAAGGAACTGAAGCTTTCTTT
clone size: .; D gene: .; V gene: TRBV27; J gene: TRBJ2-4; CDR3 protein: CASPKGDRAPIAKNIQYF; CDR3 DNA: TGTGCCAGCCCAAAGGGTGACAGAGCTCCGATAGCCAAAAACATTCAGTACTTC
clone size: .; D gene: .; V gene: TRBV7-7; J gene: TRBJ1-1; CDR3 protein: CASSLLTGDTEAFF; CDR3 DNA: TGTGCTAGCAGCTTATTAACAGGCGACACTGAAGCTTTCTTT
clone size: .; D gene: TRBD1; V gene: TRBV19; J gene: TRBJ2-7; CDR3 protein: CASSPGQDYEQYF; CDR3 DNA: TGTGCCAGTTCCCCGGGACAGGATTACGAGCAGTACTTC
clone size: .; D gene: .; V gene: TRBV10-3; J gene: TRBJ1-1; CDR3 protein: CAINGRNTEAFF; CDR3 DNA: TGTGCCATCAATGGCAGGAACACTGAAGCTTTCTTT
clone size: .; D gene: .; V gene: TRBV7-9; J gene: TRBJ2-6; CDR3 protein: CASSPSLVGRSGANVLTF; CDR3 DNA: TGTGCCAGCAGCCCTAGCTTGGTCGGCAGGTCTGGGGCCAACGTCCTGACTTTC
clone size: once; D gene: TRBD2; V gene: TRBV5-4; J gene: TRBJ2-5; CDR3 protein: CASSFPSGGAEETQYF; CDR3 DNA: TGTGCCAGCAGCTTTCCTAGCGGGGGGGCGGAAGAGACCCAGTACTTC
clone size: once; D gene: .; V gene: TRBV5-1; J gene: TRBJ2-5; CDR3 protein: CASSSLGGDQETQYF; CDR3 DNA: TGCGCCAGCAGCTCTTTAGGGGGGGATCAAGAGACCCAGTACTTC
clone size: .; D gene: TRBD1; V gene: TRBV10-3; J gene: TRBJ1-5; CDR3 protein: CAISDYRGDQPQHF; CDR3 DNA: TGTGCCATCAGTGATTACAGGGGGGATCAGCCCCAGCATTTT
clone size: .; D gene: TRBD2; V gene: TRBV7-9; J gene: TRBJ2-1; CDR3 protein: CASSLVASGRGNEQFF; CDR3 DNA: TGTGCCAGCAGCTTAGTCGCTAGCGGGAGGGGCAATGAGCAGTTCTTC
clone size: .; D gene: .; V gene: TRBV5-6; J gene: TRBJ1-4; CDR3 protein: CASSFGRGYEKLFF; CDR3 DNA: TGTGCCAGCAGCTTCGGCAGGGGATATGAAAAACTGTTTTTT
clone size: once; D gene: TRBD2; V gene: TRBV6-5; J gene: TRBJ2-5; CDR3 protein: CASQNSGTGGETQYF; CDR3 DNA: TGTGCCAGCCAAAACTCCGGGACGGGGGGAGAGACCCAGTACTTC
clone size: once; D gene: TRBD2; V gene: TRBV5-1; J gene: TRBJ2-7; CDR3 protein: CASSRTSGVYEQYF; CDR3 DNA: TGCGCCAGCAGCCGAACTAGCGGGGTTTACGAGCAGTACTTC
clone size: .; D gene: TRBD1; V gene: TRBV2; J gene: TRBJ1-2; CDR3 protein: CASSEEGGSFEGYTF; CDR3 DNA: TGTGCCAGCAGTGAGGAAGGGGGCTCCTTCGAGGGCTACACCTTC
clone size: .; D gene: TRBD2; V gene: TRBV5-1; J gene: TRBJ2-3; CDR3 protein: CASRTSGGVTDTQYF; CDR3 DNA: TGCGCCAGCAGGACTAGCGGGGGGGTAACAGATACGCAGTATTTT
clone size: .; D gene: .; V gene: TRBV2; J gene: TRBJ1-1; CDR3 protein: CASSEAGRRAYTEAFF; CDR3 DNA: TGTGCCAGCAGTGAAGCGGGGAGACGGGCTTACACTGAAGCTTTCTTT